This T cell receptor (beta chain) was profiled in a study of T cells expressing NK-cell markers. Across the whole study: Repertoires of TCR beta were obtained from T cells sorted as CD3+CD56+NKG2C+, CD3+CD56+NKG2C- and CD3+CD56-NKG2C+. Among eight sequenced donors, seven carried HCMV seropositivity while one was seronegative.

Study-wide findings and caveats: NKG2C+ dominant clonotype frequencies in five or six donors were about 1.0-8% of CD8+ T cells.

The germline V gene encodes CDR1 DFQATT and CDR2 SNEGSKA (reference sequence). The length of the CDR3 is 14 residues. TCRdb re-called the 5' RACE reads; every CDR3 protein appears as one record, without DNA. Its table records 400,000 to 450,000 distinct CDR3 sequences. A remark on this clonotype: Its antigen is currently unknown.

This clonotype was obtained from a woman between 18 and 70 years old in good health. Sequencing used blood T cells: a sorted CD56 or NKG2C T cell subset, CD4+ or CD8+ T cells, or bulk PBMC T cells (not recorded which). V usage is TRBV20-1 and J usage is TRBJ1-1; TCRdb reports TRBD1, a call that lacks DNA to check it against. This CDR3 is CSALDGHGNTEAFF.